The 23 T cell receptor beta chains below all came from one sample that was sequenced in a study of post-analysis software for immune sequencing data. Study conclusions and caveats: Included in a set of several TRBV segments more frequent in patients than controls were TRBV5-6, TRBV5-1 and TRBV20-1.

Their specific antigens are unknown. The library was made from cDNA and included unique molecular identifiers. TCRdb ran MiXCR on the PCR reads and lists one entry per CDR3 protein. The table lists roughly 570,000 distinct CDR3 sequences, 34% of them singletons. The sequenced material came from blood. Receptors were obtained from a girl younger than 18 with multiple sclerosis.

This clonotype was detected a few times. The chain is built from TRBV7-9 and TRBJ1-2, with D possibly matching TRBD1 (5 bases). Germline loops: CDR1 SEHNR, CDR2 FQNEAQ (reference sequence). V lost 7 bases and J lost 5, with 14 bases in between. The CDR3 has 13 amino acids. This chain's CDR3 is CASTPTVDYGYTF. The CDR3, as DNA: TGTGCCAGCACCCCGACAGTTGATTATGGCTACACCTTC. The entire variable domain, with the rest obtained from reference TRBV7-9 and TRBJ1-2, is as follows: DTGVSQNPRHKITKRGQNVTFRCDPISEHNRLYWYRQTLGQGPEFLTYFQNEAQLEKSRLLSDRFSAERPKGSFSTLEIQRTEQGDSAMYLCASTPTVDYGYTFGSGTRLTVV.

This chain uses TRBV29-1 with TRBJ1-2; D gene unclear. V was pared by 7 bases and J by 0 bases, with 18 bases between. Per the germline V gene, CDR1 is SQVTM and CDR2 is ANQGSEA. CDR3 size: 15 residues. Written as DNA, the CDR3 is TGCAGCGCCCGTGACTTCGGTTTAGCTAACTATGGCTACACCTTC. This translates into CSARDFGLANYGYTF.

Worth noting for this clonotype: Given a much more abundant clone one base away, this may be a read error. V and J are TRBV7-2 and TRBJ2-7; 9 bases are shared with TRBD1. CDR3 length equals 15 residues. Germline values: CDR1 SGHTA, CDR2 FQGNSA. V was pared by 5 bases and J by 7 bases, with 12 bases of the junction left unmatched. The CDR3 nucleotides read TGTGCCAGCAGCGGGGACAGGGCGGGATACAATGAGCAGTACTTC. Translation gives CASSGDRAGYNEQYF.

The chain recombines TRBV28 with TRBJ1-2; TRBD1 might be the D (5 bases). Germline values: CDR1 MDHEN, CDR2 SYDVKM. V lost 6 bases and J 3 bases, leaving 14 bases between the germline ends. The CDR3 loop spans 14 amino acids. The CDR3: CASRITVGHYGYTF. The CDR3 nucleotides are TGTGCCAGCAGAATCACGGTGGGGCACTATGGCTACACCTTC.

This clonotype was observed many times. This chain connects TRBV20-1 to TRBJ2-3; 9 bases map to TRBD2. The CDR3 covers 15 residues. V dropped 2 bases and J dropped 4; count of bases not matched to a gene: 7. Germline CDR1 and CDR2: DFQATT and SNEGSKA (reference sequence). The CDR3 region has the DNA TGCAGTGCTAGACTAGCGGGGTCCCAGGCAGATACGCAGTATTTT. Amino acid sequence: CSARLAGSQADTQYF.

The chain recombines TRBV3-1 with TRBJ1-4; TRBD1 matches 7 bases. The CDR3 contains 14 residues. Germline V gene lookup returns CDR1 LGHDT and CDR2 YNNKEL (reference sequence). V gave up 3 bases and J gave up 8 bases; unmatched junction bases: 6. CDR3 bases: TGTGCCAGCAGCCACGGCAGGGGGTACGAAAAACTGTTTTTT. Its translation is CASSHGRGYEKLFF.

This clonotype showed up just a few times. The rearrangement links TRBV6-5 to TRBJ1-4; no clear D. Trimming shortened V by 4 bases and J by 5 bases, and 14 bases separated the two germline ends. The CDR3 has 15 amino acids. Germline CDR1 MNHEY, CDR2 SVGAGI. The CDR3 bases are TGTGCCAGCAGTTCCGGCCGCACGGGGAATGAAAAACTGTTTTTT. Protein product: CASSSGRTGNEKLFF.

The rearrangement joins TRBV29-1 to TRBJ1-1; D remains ambiguous. V lost 1 base and J lost 12, with 18 bases in between. CDR1 and CDR2 (germline): SQVTM, ANQGSEA. This CDR3 spans 13 amino acids. The CDR3 DNA sequence: TGCAGCGTTGAAGGGGCCACCTACCTTGAGCCTTTCTTT. Its protein is CSVEGATYLEPFF.

The chain recombines TRBV13 with TRBJ1-6; D unresolved. The CDR3 runs to 14 residues. Trimming took off 5 bases at V and 10 bases at J, with 15 bases between the two ends. The V gene's germline CDR1 is PRHDT and CDR2 FYEKMQ (reference sequence). This CDR3 reads CASSPEGSRSPLHF. The DNA for the CDR3 is TGTGCCAGCAGCCCGGAAGGATCTCGATCACCCCTCCACTTT.

In its sample, this clonotype was seen a few times. The chain recombines TRBV5-1 with TRBJ2-7; 8 nucleotides match TRBD1. The CDR3 consists of 15 residues. V was pared by 4 bases and J by 2 bases, with 8 bases of the junction left unmatched. Per the germline V gene, CDR1 is SGHRS and CDR2 is YFSETQ. The CDR3 bases are TGCGCCAGCAGCCTAAGACAGGGGATCGCCTACGAGCAGTACTTC. Its protein product is CASSLRQGIAYEQYF.

V and J are TRBV29-1 and TRBJ2-5; D not certain. Deletions cut 8 bases from V and 5 bases from J, with 12 bases between. This CDR3 comprises 11 residues. Germline values: CDR1 SQVTM, CDR2 ANQGSEA. CDR3 sequence (DNA): TGCAGCACCACTCGGAAGGAGACCCAGTACTTC. Translation: CSTTRKETQYF.

The gene calls are TRBV12-3 or TRBV12-4 and TRBJ2-5; the D gene is possibly TRBD2 (5 bases). The CDR3 has 13 residues. Trimming took 3 bases from V and 7 from J, leaving 12 bases between them. The CDR3, as DNA: TGTGCCAGCAGTTTGACGTCTGAGGGGACCCAGTACTTC. It codes for CASSLTSEGTQYF.

V usage is TRBV3-1 and J usage is TRBJ2-3; D is ambiguous. Trimming shortened V by 4 bases and J by 2 bases, and 22 bases separated the two germline ends. The CDR3 runs to 18 residues. Germline loops: CDR1 LGHDT, CDR2 YNNKEL (reference sequence). CDR3 region: CASSPPKRPPRITDTQYF. CDR3 bases: TGTGCCAGCAGCCCCCCTAAACGGCCCCCAAGGATCACAGATACGCAGTATTTT.

V gene TRBV7-2 combines with J gene TRBJ2-1; the D call may be TRBD1 or TRBD2 (5 bases each). The V end lost 1 base, the J end lost 4 bases, and 17 bases lay between the germline ends. The CDR3 totals 17 residues. Germline CDR1 SGHTA, CDR2 FQGNSA. CDR3 loop: CASSLDVGLRGYNEQFF. The CDR3 nucleotides read TGTGCCAGCAGCTTAGATGTGGGGCTCCGGGGATACAATGAGCAGTTCTTC.

A word on this clonotype: This may be a read error: a much more frequent sequence differs by one nucleotide. The rearrangement uses TRBV6-5 and TRBJ2-7, with TRBD1 as a possible D gene (5 bases). Germline V gene data show CDR1 as MNHEY and CDR2 as SVGAGI. CDR3 size: 18 residues. DNA for the CDR3: TGTGCCGGCAGTTACTCGAGACTTCCGCAGGGTAGCTCCTACGAGCAGTACTTC. Its translation is CAGSYSRLPQGSSYEQYF.

This clonotype was picked up one time. The chain employs TRBV4-1 and TRBJ2-7, with TRBD2 matching over 11 bases. Germline-derived CDR1 and CDR2 are MGHRA and YSYEKL. V was pared by 1 base and J by 2 bases, with 4 bases of the junction left unmatched. This CDR3 spans 16 amino acids. The CDR3 nucleotides read TGCGCCAGCAGCCAAGGTCGACTAGCGGGGACCTACGAGCAGTACTTC. This gives the protein CASSQGRLAGTYEQYF.

The chain employs TRBV3-1 and TRBJ2-5, with TRBD2 as a possible D gene (5 bases). Trimming removed 4 bases at V and 0 bases at J, with 6 bases between. The CDR3 spans 13 residues. Germline V lookup: CDR1 LGHDT, CDR2 YNNKEL (reference sequence). CDR3 DNA sequence: TGTGCCAGCAGCCCGGACTACCAAGAGACCCAGTACTTC. It specifies CASSPDYQETQYF.

This clonotype was seen only a few times. The rearrangement joins TRBV7-9 to TRBJ2-6; D possibly corresponds to TRBD2 (5 bases). V lost 4 bases, J lost 0 bases, and 10 bases lay in between. Per germline, CDR1 SEHNR and CDR2 FQNEAQ (reference sequence). The CDR3 loop spans 16 amino acids. CDR3 nucleotide sequence: TGTGCCAGCAGCTCCCGGGGAATCTCTGGGGCCAACGTCCTGACTTTC. Translating it yields CASSSRGISGANVLTF.

The chain joins TRBV20-1 to TRBJ2-3, with 8 bases fitting TRBD1. V lost 5 bases and J lost 2; bases outside the gene matches: 6. Germline CDR1 and CDR2: DFQATT and SNEGSKA (reference sequence). The CDR3 covers 14 residues. DNA of the CDR3: TGCAGTGCTGGGAGACAGGGGATCACAGATACGCAGTATTTT. Protein sequence: CSAGRQGITDTQYF.

This clonotype turned up a few times. The V and J genes are TRBV5-5 and TRBJ2-7; 9 positions agree with TRBD1. Trimming cost V 4 bases and J 3 bases; bases outside gene matches: 5. The CDR3 is made up of 14 amino acids. In germline, CDR1 is SGHKS, CDR2 YYEKEE (reference sequence). CDR3: CASSTRTGVYEQYF. In DNA, the CDR3 is TGTGCCAGCAGCACCCGGACAGGGGTCTACGAGCAGTACTTC.

The chain couples TRBV6-5 to TRBJ1-2; D not resolved. The CDR3 spans 17 residues. Trimming removed 0 bases from V and 5 bases from J, with 19 bases in between. From germline, CDR1 is MNHEY and CDR2 SVGAGI. The CDR3 is CASSYSSRASPLYGYTF. The CDR3, as DNA: TGTGCCAGCAGTTACTCAAGTAGGGCGAGCCCTCTTTATGGCTACACCTTC.

This clonotype was seen more than once but under ten times. The DNA is omitted, as the CDR3 cannot be located on it reliably, and the CDR3 follows TCRdb's listing. V and J are TRBV12-3 or TRBV12-4 and TRBJ1-2; the table's D gene call, TRBD1, was not cross checked with the DNA. The CDR3 totals 14 residues, both ends included. CDR3 residues: CASSTSDRGGGYTF.

This clonotype turned up a few times. This rearrangement joins TRBV12-3 or TRBV12-4 to TRBJ1-2; D is uncertain. V gave up 5 bases and J gave up 0 bases, with 10 bases separating them. The CDR3 length is 14 residues. The CDR3 spells CASSAPPPNYGYTF. The CDR3, as DNA: TGTGCCAGCAGTGCGCCCCCCCCTAACTATGGCTACACCTTC.